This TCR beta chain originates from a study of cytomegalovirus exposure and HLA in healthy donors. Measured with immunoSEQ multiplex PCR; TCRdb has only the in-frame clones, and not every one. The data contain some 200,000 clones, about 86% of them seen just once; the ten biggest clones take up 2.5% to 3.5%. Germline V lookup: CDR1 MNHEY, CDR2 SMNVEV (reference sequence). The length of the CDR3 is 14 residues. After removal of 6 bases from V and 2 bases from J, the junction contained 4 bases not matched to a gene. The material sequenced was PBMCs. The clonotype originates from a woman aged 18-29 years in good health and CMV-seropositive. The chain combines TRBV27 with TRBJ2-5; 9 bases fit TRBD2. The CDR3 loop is CASRRTSGQETQYF. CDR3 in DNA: TGTGCCAGCAGACGAACTAGCGGGCAAGAGACCCAGTACTTC.